The T cell receptor beta chain under discussion was sequenced for a study of HIV-infected patients and healthy controls. TCRdb reprocessed the 5' RACE reads with MiXCR, giving one entry per CDR3 protein. The sample holds tens of thousands of distinct CDR3 sequences, around 17% seen once. The receptor's source is a human donor in good health. Sequencing was performed on CD4+ T cells from blood.

CDR3 sequence (DNA): TGTGCCAGCAGGGCAACTAGCACAGATACGCAGTATTTT. As protein: CASRATSTDTQYF. The V gene is TRBV2, the J gene TRBJ2-3; no clear D. This CDR3 has 13 residues. The V gene lost 6 bases and the J gene lost 0 bases, with 7 bases spanning the gap. Germline-derived CDR1 and CDR2 are SNHLY and FYNNEI.